What follows are 12 T cell receptor beta chains derived from one specimen sequenced in a study of blood T cell repertoires in COVID-19. This table comes from immunoSEQ multiplex PCR, and its TCRdb copy is limited to in-frame clones, with some not included. The sample carries around 42,000 clones, approximately 84% recorded once. The material sequenced was peripheral blood. The source of these receptors is a woman in her 70s in a cohort sampled during active COVID-19.

The chain couples TRBV19 to TRBJ2-7; 7 nucleotides match TRBD1. The CDR3 spans 17 residues. V lost 2 bases and J lost 3; bases outside the gene matches: 13. In germline, CDR1 is LNHDA, CDR2 SQIVND (reference sequence). CDR3 loop: CASSITRGQDLIYEQYF. CDR3 sequence (DNA): TGTGCCAGTAGTATAACGAGAGGACAGGATCTTATCTACGAGCAGTACTTC.

The CDR3 nucleotides read TGTGCCAGCAGTGTCGATGGAGCGAGCAATCAGCCCCAGCATTTT. It is translated as CASSVDGASNQPQHF. The chain recombines TRBV2 with TRBJ1-5; D unclear. CDR3 size: 15 residues. Germline loops: CDR1 SNHLY, CDR2 FYNNEI. Trimming pared 4 bases from V and 1 base from J, leaving 11 bases between.

This chain connects TRBV19 to TRBJ1-5; maybe TRBD1 (5 bases). Trimming took off 4 bases at V and 7 bases at J, with 17 bases between the two ends. The germline CDR1 and CDR2 sequences are LNHDA and SQIVND (reference sequence). The CDR3 totals 15 residues. The CDR3 reads CASSTSGEGGQPQHF. DNA for the CDR3: TGTGCCAGTAGTACTTCGGGGGAAGGTGGCCAGCCCCAGCATTTT.

The V call is TRBV28, the J call TRBJ1-6, with D perhaps matching TRBD1 (6 bases). The CDR3 contains 15 residues. The germline V and J ends were trimmed by 6 bases and 9 bases, with 18 bases remaining between them. Germline V gene lookup returns CDR1 MDHEN and CDR2 SYDVKM. CDR3 region: CASRGRQVLTSPLHF. CDR3 DNA sequence: TGTGCCAGCAGGGGCCGACAGGTTTTAACTTCACCCCTCCACTTT. Combining the CDR3 with reference TRBV28 and TRBJ1-6 gives the whole variable domain DVKVTQSSRYLVKRTGEKVFLECVQDMDHENMFWYRQDPGLGLRLIYFSYDVKMKEKGDIPEGYSVSREKKERFSLILESASTNQTSMYLCASRGRQVLTSPLHFGNGTRLTVT.

The chain is built from TRBV7-9 and TRBJ2-7; weak D call: TRBD1 (5 bases). The ends were cut back, 3 bases at V and 12 bases at J, with 18 bases in the middle. CDR3 size: 13 residues. Germline assignment: CDR1 SEHNR and CDR2 FQNEAQ (reference sequence). The CDR3 bases are TGTGCCAGCAGCTTCTTAACCGCGTCAGGGTGGTACTTC. Protein: CASSFLTASGWYF. The full variable domain, rest sourced from reference TRBV7-9 and TRBJ2-7, is DTGVSQNPRHKITKRGQNVTFRCDPISEHNRLYWYRQTLGQGPEFLTYFQNEAQLEKSRLLSDRFSAERPKGSFSTLEIQRTEQGDSAMYLCASSFLTASGWYFGPGTRLTVT.

The rearrangement uses TRBV19 and TRBJ2-7; 7 nucleotides align to TRBD1. Germline CDR1 LNHDA, CDR2 SQIVND (reference sequence). The trim removed 2 bases at V and 3 bases at J, leaving 7 bases unmatched. This CDR3 comprises 15 residues. CDR3 coding DNA: TGTGCCAGTAGTATATTAGGGGGCGCCGACTACGAGCAGTACTTC. Translation gives CASSILGGADYEQYF.

The J gene is TRBJ2-1, the V gene TRBV6-5; no clear D gene. Trimming took off 6 bases at V and 0 bases at J, with 9 bases between the two ends. There are 14 residues in the CDR3. Germline V gene lookup returns CDR1 MNHEY and CDR2 SVGAGI. CDR3 coding DNA: TGTGCCAGCAGCCGCTTTAGCTCCTACAATGAGCAGTTCTTC. This translates into CASSRFSSYNEQFF.

J is TRBJ2-7 and V is TRBV28; D may be TRBD2 (5 bases). The CDR3 covers 13 residues. Germline V gives CDR1 MDHEN, CDR2 SYDVKM. The V gene lost 6 bases and the J gene lost 3 bases, with 12 bases spanning the gap. CDR3: CASSPPGDYEQYF. The CDR3 bases are TGTGCCAGCAGCCCCCCCGGGGACTACGAGCAGTACTTC. The full variable domain, in which reference TRBV28 and TRBJ2-7 provide the parts outside the CDR3, is DVKVTQSSRYLVKRTGEKVFLECVQDMDHENMFWYRQDPGLGLRLIYFSYDVKMKEKGDIPEGYSVSREKKERFSLILESASTNQTSMYLCASSPPGDYEQYFGPGTRLTVT.

V and J are TRBV7-2 and TRBJ2-7; the D gene is possibly TRBD2 (6 bases). Germline V lookup: CDR1 SGHTA, CDR2 FQGNSA. Between the trimmed V and J ends, which lost 4 bases and 2 bases, there was a span of 15 bases. The CDR3 extends over 15 amino acids. CDR3 in amino acids: CASSSGWGVTYEQYF. The DNA for the CDR3 is TGTGCCAGCAGCTCCGGCTGGGGGGTCACCTACGAGCAGTACTTC. The complete variable domain, with remaining parts taken from reference TRBV7-2 and TRBJ2-7, reads GAGVSQSPSNKVTEKGKDVELRCDPISGHTALYWYRQSLGQGLEFLIYFQGNSAPDKSGLPSDRFSAERTGGSVSTLTIQRTQQEDSAVYLCASSSGWGVTYEQYFGPGTRLTVT.

The J gene is TRBJ2-7, the V gene TRBV10-3, with TRBD2 matching 7 bases. V trimming: 10 bases; J trimming: 4 bases; junction bases outside the gene matches: 7. This CDR3 has 12 amino acids. Germline CDR1 and CDR2: ENHRY and SYGVKD. CDR3 sequence: CATGDYQYEQYF. CDR3 nucleotides: TGTGCCACTGGGGACTACCAATACGAGCAGTACTTC.

This chain's CDR3 is CASSSSGVQETQYF. CDR3 DNA: TGTGCCAGCAGCTCCAGCGGAGTCCAAGAGACCCAGTACTTC. The chain has TRBV7-2 and TRBJ2-5; tentative D call: TRBD2 (5 bases). With 4 bases removed from V and 1 base from J, the gap between germline ends came to 10 bases. This CDR3 region has 14 residues. The germline CDR1 and CDR2 sequences are SGHTA and FQGNSA.

This clone was detected ten times or more. The chain uses TRBV10-3 and TRBJ1-4; 7 bases are shared with TRBD1. The ends lost 8 bases at V and 3 bases at J; junction bases unmatched: 3. The CDR3 has 13 amino acids. Looked up from germline, CDR1 is ENHRY and CDR2 is SYGVKD. CDR3 sequence (DNA): TGTGCCATCGGAGACAGGGCTAATGAAAAACTGTTTTTT. Amino acids: CAIGDRANEKLFF.